The 13 T cell receptor beta chains below all came from one sample that was sequenced in a study of cytomegalovirus exposure and HLA in healthy donors. A multiplex PCR was run with 60 Vbeta primers and 13 Jbeta primers. Here immunoSEQ multiplex PCR was the method, and the copy in TCRdb shows in-frame clones only, minus some. The data hold about 160,000 clones, with approximately 75% observed a single time. Sequencing was carried out using PBMCs. The receptors derive from a woman in her late teens or twenties in good health and CMV-seronegative.

This clone was observed a few times. This chain uses TRBV11-3 with TRBJ2-7, with 7 bases lining up with TRBD1. Germline lookup yields CDR1 SGHNT and CDR2 YENEEA. V lost 5 bases and J lost 1; bases outside the gene matches: 11. There are 16 residues in the CDR3. The CDR3 bases are TGTGCCAGCAGCCCCGACAGGGTCGGGGATTCCTACGAGCAGTACTTC. Its protein is CASSPDRVGDSYEQYF. The full variable domain, rest sourced from reference TRBV11-3 and TRBJ2-7, is EAGVVQSPRYKIIEKKQPVAFWCNPISGHNTLYWYLQNLGQGPELLIRYENEEAVDDSQLPKDRFSAERLKGVDSTLKIQPAELGDSAVYLCASSPDRVGDSYEQYFGPGTRLTVT.

The chain carries TRBV19 and TRBJ1-4; 7 positions match TRBD1. Per germline, CDR1 LNHDA and CDR2 SQIVND (reference sequence). The CDR3 consists of 16 residues. J lost 7 bases, V lost 6 bases, and 14 bases had no gene match. The CDR3 DNA sequence: TGTGCCAGTAGCCCCGGGACAGCGCTTTTTCGTGAAAAACTGTTTTTT. Its translation is CASSPGTALFREKLFF.

The chain has TRBV5-1 and TRBJ2-7; 7 nucleotides match TRBD1. This CDR3 comprises 15 residues. Per germline, CDR1 SGHRS and CDR2 YFSETQ. V shed 0 bases and J 2 bases; nucleotides not matched to a gene: 5. The CDR3: CASSLERQGAYEQYF. CDR3 sequence (DNA): TGCGCCAGCAGCTTGGAAAGGCAGGGGGCCTACGAGCAGTACTTC.

This clone was counted between two and nine times. The J gene is TRBJ1-1, the V gene TRBV4-1; D unresolved. This CDR3 spans 14 amino acids. CDR1 and CDR2 from the germline V gene are MGHRA and YSYEKL. V was trimmed by 1 base and J by 6 bases, leaving 12 bases between them. The DNA for the CDR3 is TGCGCCAGCAGCCAAGGTATGGTGAGGTCTGAAGCTTTCTTT. It yields the protein CASSQGMVRSEAFF.

The chain is built from TRBV5-1 and TRBJ2-5; D might be TRBD2 (5 bases). Trimming cost V 3 bases and J 1 base, with 13 bases left between them. The CDR3 extends over 15 amino acids. Germline CDR1 is SGHRS and CDR2 is YFSETQ. This CDR3 reads CASSSITGSQETQYF. The CDR3 nucleotides are TGCGCCAGCAGCTCCATCACGGGATCCCAAGAGACCCAGTACTTC.

The sample holds a few counts of this clone. The V call is TRBV7-8, the J call TRBJ1-5; possible D gene TRBD1, 6 bases. V was trimmed by 5 bases and J by 6 bases, leaving 23 bases between them. Germline CDR1 and CDR2: SGHVS and FQNEAQ. There are 17 residues in the CDR3. CDR3 nucleotide sequence: TGTGCCAGCAGCCCAACGACGTTGGGGGCGTTAGGTCAGCCCCAGCATTTT. Translated, it gives CASSPTTLGALGQPQHF.

The chain is built from TRBV7-9 and TRBJ2-1; 8 bases are shared with TRBD2. CDR1 and CDR2 (germline): SEHNR, FQNEAQ (reference sequence). This CDR3 comprises 15 residues. With V trimmed by 5 bases and J by 7 bases, 10 bases remained unmatched. This CDR3 reads CASSLTSVISNEQFF. CDR3 sequence (DNA): TGTGCCAGCAGCCTGACTAGCGTAATCTCTAATGAGCAGTTCTTC. Filled out from reference TRBV7-9 and TRBJ2-1, the complete variable domain reads DTGVSQNPRHKITKRGQNVTFRCDPISEHNRLYWYRQTLGQGPEFLTYFQNEAQLEKSRLLSDRFSAERPKGSFSTLEIQRTEQGDSAMYLCASSLTSVISNEQFFGPGTRLTVL.

The V and J genes are TRBV9 and TRBJ1-2; D is unclear. The CDR3 has 15 residues. The V gene lost 0 bases and the J gene lost 5 bases, with 14 bases spanning the gap. In germline, CDR1 is SGDLS, CDR2 YYNGEE. DNA for the CDR3: TGTGCCAGCAGCGTAGGGTCCTTTGGGCCTTATGGCTACACCTTC. This encodes CASSVGSFGPYGYTF.

CDR3 loop: CASSLLAREAFF. DNA of the CDR3: TGTGCCAGTAGTCTTTTGGCTCGAGAAGCTTTCTTT. The V call is TRBV19, the J call TRBJ1-1; no clear D gene. Germline V gene data show CDR1 as LNHDA and CDR2 as SQIVND (reference sequence). CDR3 length equals 12 residues. V was trimmed by 5 bases and J by 8 bases, leaving 12 bases between them.

As regards this clone: One end of the junction is discordant with germline, which a read error may explain. This sequence joins TRBV15 and TRBJ2-1; 11 bases align to TRBD2. Germline V gene sequence: CDR1 LNHNV, CDR2 YYDKDF (reference sequence). The CDR3 has 20 residues. The CDR3 region is CATSRDGASGGLTSYYEQFF. The DNA of the CDR3 is TGTGCCACCAGCAGAGATGGGGCTAGCGGGGGGCTCACATCCTACTATGAGCAGTTCTTC.

The chain carries TRBV5-6 and TRBJ1-2, with D tentatively TRBD1 (6 bases). Trimming stripped 0 bases from V and 2 bases from J, with 17 bases between. CDR1 SGHDT and CDR2 YYEEEE come from the germline V gene. CDR3 length: 17 residues. CDR3 loop: CASSLVQGENVNYGYTF. CDR3 DNA: TGTGCCAGCAGCTTGGTACAGGGAGAGAACGTAAACTATGGCTACACCTTC.

The chain joins TRBV12-5 to TRBJ2-1, with 9 bases lining up with TRBD2. Germline loops: CDR1 LGHNT, CDR2 FRNRAP. V was pared by 8 bases and J by 2 bases, with 4 bases of the junction left unmatched. CDR3 length: 14 amino acids. The CDR3 DNA reads as TGTGCTAGTACTGCGGGAGGGCCCTACAATGAGCAGTTCTTC. It translates to CASTAGGPYNEQFF.

This sequence joins TRBV5-1 and TRBJ1-2, with TRBD1 matching 7 bases. After removal of 0 bases from V and 5 bases from J, the junction contained 4 bases not matched to a gene. This CDR3 is 14 amino acids long. From germline, CDR1 is SGHRS and CDR2 YFSETQ. The CDR3 is CASSLEGALYGYTF. CDR3 nucleotide sequence: TGCGCCAGCAGCTTGGAGGGGGCGCTTTATGGCTACACCTTC.